This entry concerns a single T cell receptor (beta chain). Its antigen is not known. Distinct nucleotide sequences in the sample also encode this CDR3. The data are from a study of shared clonotypes between healthy human individuals. Sequenced by immunoSEQ multiplex PCR; TCRdb stores in-frame clones only, minus some. The data show about 2.4 million clones, over 85% seen once. In germline, CDR1 is SGDLS, CDR2 YYNGEE. The germline V and J ends were trimmed by 2 bases and 1 base, with 6 bases remaining between them. The CDR3 extends over 13 amino acids. Broader study findings: Clonotype sharing among donors was thought likely to change with sequencing depth.

Naive CD45RA+ and memory CD45RA-negative subsets were split from CD4+ cells. This TCR was sampled from a man younger than 35 in good health. Some clones in this sample may be carry-over from other donors' samples. The chain carries TRBV9 and TRBJ2-5; D gene uncertain. Sequenced input: naive CD4+ T cells from PBMCs. Indicated subset: CD45RA+ positively selected. The CDR3 region has the DNA TGTGCCAGCAGCGTGGCAGCCCAAGAGACCCAGTACTTC. As protein: CASSVAAQETQYF.